The 21 T cell receptor beta chains in this list originate from one sample, sequenced in a study of cytomegalovirus exposure and HLA in healthy donors. It was with 60 Vbeta and 13 Jbeta primers that the PCR ran. Assay used: immunoSEQ multiplex PCR; TCRdb lists only in-frame clones, some missing. Of approximately 120,000 clones detected, around 77% appear once; the ten largest clones hold approximately 11%. The material sequenced was PBMCs. The receptor set was obtained from a man aged 35-49 years in good health and CMV-seropositive.

This chain joins TRBV7-9 and TRBJ2-2; 8 bases line up with TRBD1. V dropped 4 bases and J dropped 3; count of bases not matched to a gene: 10. The CDR3 sequence is 17 residues long. Germline CDR1 is SEHNR and CDR2 is FQNEAQ (reference sequence). The CDR3 sequence is CASSWGRGQGDTGELFF. In DNA form, the CDR3 reads TGTGCCAGCAGCTGGGGCAGGGGGCAAGGGGACACCGGGGAGCTGTTTTTT.

In its sample, this clone was seen once. The chain recombines TRBV2 with TRBJ2-2; a weak D match, TRBD1 (6 bases). The V end lost 6 bases, the J end lost 5 bases, and 10 bases lay between the germline ends. The CDR3 has 13 residues. Per germline, CDR1 SNHLY and CDR2 FYNNEI. The CDR3 sequence is CASRAQGTGELFF. The CDR3 nucleotides read TGTGCCAGCAGAGCACAGGGTACCGGGGAGCTGTTTTTT.

The chain has TRBV10-1 and TRBJ1-5; D call uncertain. The germline V gene encodes CDR1 WNHNN and CDR2 SYGVQD (reference sequence). Between the trimmed V and J ends, which lost 5 bases and 6 bases, there was a span of 14 bases. The CDR3 has 14 amino acids. The CDR3: CASSLMAGSQPQHF. CDR3 DNA: TGCGCCAGCAGTCTGATGGCGGGGAGTCAGCCCCAGCATTTT.

The gene calls are TRBV18 and TRBJ2-2; 9 bases are shared with TRBD1. The CDR3 length is 17 residues. J lost 3 bases, V lost 0 bases, and 5 bases had no gene match. Germline CDR1 is KGHSH and CDR2 is LQKENI. The CDR3 DNA follows: TGTGCCAGCTCACCACCCGGGACAGGGCTTGACACCGGGGAGCTGTTTTTT. It codes for CASSPPGTGLDTGELFF.

J is TRBJ1-3 and V is TRBV7-2, with 11 bases that match TRBD1. From germline, CDR1 is SGHTA and CDR2 FQGNSA. The CDR3 spans 16 residues. Trimming removed 5 bases from V and 3 bases from J; junction bases left unmatched: 6. The CDR3 loop is CASSPRTGGGGNTIYF. In DNA, the CDR3 is TGTGCCAGCAGCCCCCGGACAGGGGGCGGTGGAAACACCATATATTTT.

The chain joins TRBV7-6 to TRBJ1-3; no clear D. Per the germline V gene, CDR1 is SGHVS and CDR2 is FNYEAQ. The CDR3 spans 18 residues. Trimming removed 0 bases at V and 0 bases at J, with 15 bases between. CDR3 coding DNA: TGTGCCAGCAGCTTAGCGCGGCAGAAACTCAGCTCTGGAAACACCATATATTTT. Protein sequence: CASSLARQKLSSGNTIYF.

The chain uses TRBV10-1 and TRBJ1-3, with D maybe TRBD1 (6 bases). Germline V gene data show CDR1 as WNHNN and CDR2 as SYGVQD (reference sequence). V dropped 9 bases and J dropped 5 bases, with 11 bases sitting between them. This CDR3 is built from 12 residues. The CDR3 DNA follows: TGCGCCAGATACAGGGTGCGAAACACCATATATTTT. Translated: CARYRVRNTIYF.

The V and J genes are TRBV6-5 and TRBJ1-6; D is uncertain. Trimming pared 0 bases from V and 7 bases from J, leaving 13 bases between. This CDR3 is built from 16 residues. Germline CDR1 reads MNHEY; CDR2 reads SVGAGI. The CDR3 sequence is CASSYSRRRENSPLHF. CDR3 bases: TGTGCCAGCAGTTACTCGAGGCGGCGGGAAAATTCACCCCTCCACTTT.

CDR3 in DNA: TGTGCCAGCAGCCCCGACAGACCTACTAGCACAGATACGCAGTATTTT. Translated, it gives CASSPDRPTSTDTQYF. The chain employs TRBV7-3 and TRBJ2-3; a weak D match, TRBD1 (5 bases). Germline V gene data show CDR1 as SGHTA and CDR2 as FQGTGA. The CDR3 is 16 residues long. Trimming removed 5 bases at V and 0 bases at J, with 15 bases between.

The chain uses TRBV5-1 and TRBJ1-4; 7 positions match TRBD1. With 0 bases clipped from V and 2 bases from J, the junction kept 1 base outside the gene matches. CDR3 size: 15 residues. Germline CDR1 is SGHRS and CDR2 is YFSETQ. The CDR3 DNA reads TGCGCCAGCAGCTTGGGGACAGGTACTAATGAAAAACTGTTTTTT. Translation: CASSLGTGTNEKLFF.

V usage is TRBV4-2 and J usage is TRBJ2-2, with 11 nucleotides matching TRBD2. The V gene end was trimmed by 0 bases and the J gene end by 0 bases; junction bases not matched to a gene: 9. The CDR3 totals 20 residues. Germline loops: CDR1 LGHNA, CDR2 YNFKEQ. Here the CDR3 reads CASSQDLPLAGAPNTGELFF. The CDR3 nucleotides read TGTGCCAGCAGCCAAGATCTCCCACTAGCGGGGGCCCCGAACACCGGGGAGCTGTTTTTT.

This rearrangement joins TRBV2 to TRBJ2-2, with a weak D call TRBD2 (5 bases). The ends were cut back, 8 bases at V and 1 base at J, with 17 bases in the middle. The CDR3 length is 16 residues. Germline values: CDR1 SNHLY, CDR2 FYNNEI. The CDR3 reads CASHPMDLRNTGELFF. CDR3 nucleotides: TGTGCCAGCCACCCCATGGACTTACGGAACACCGGGGAGCTGTTTTTT.

As to this clone: This specimen includes other DNA sequences encoding the same CDR3. This sequence joins TRBV4-2 and TRBJ2-1; D may be TRBD1 (5 bases). V lost 1 base, J lost 5 bases, and 9 bases lay in between. Germline loops: CDR1 LGHNA, CDR2 YNFKEQ. CDR3 length: 14 residues. The DNA for the CDR3 is TGTGCCAGCAGCCAAGTTCAAGGGGACAATGAGCAGTTCTTC. Its translation is CASSQVQGDNEQFF.

CDR3 amino acids: CASSLTGGIVYGYTF. The CDR3 DNA reads TGTGCCAGCAGCTTGACCGGGGGAATCGTCTATGGCTACACCTTC. The J gene is TRBJ1-2, the V gene TRBV11-2; tentatively, D is TRBD1 (5 bases). The V gene's germline CDR1 is SGHAT and CDR2 FQNNGV. The CDR3 has 15 residues. V was clipped by 3 bases and J by 4 bases, with 15 bases between them. The whole variable domain, filled in from reference TRBV11-2 and TRBJ1-2, reads EAGVAQSPRYKIIEKRQSVAFWCNPISGHATLYWYQQILGQGPKLLIQFQNNGVVDDSQLPKDRFSAERLKGVDSTLKIQPAKLEDSAVYLCASSLTGGIVYGYTFGSGTRLTVV.

The chain joins TRBV15 to TRBJ2-7; D uncertain. V was cut by 4 bases and J by 9 bases, with 13 bases left in between. There are 12 residues in the CDR3. Germline V lookup: CDR1 LNHNV, CDR2 YYDKDF (reference sequence). The CDR3 loop is CATSTTDTVQYF. The CDR3 region has the DNA TGTGCCACCAGCACTACAGACACTGTGCAGTACTTC.

This rearrangement joins TRBV5-1 to TRBJ1-4, with 10 positions matching TRBD1. Germline assignment: CDR1 SGHRS and CDR2 YFSETQ. J was trimmed by 8 bases and V by 4 bases; bases with no gene match: 5. This CDR3 spans 14 amino acids. This chain's CDR3 is CASSAGQGGEKLFF. DNA of the CDR3: TGCGCCAGCAGCGCAGGACAGGGGGGCGAAAAACTGTTTTTT.

V is TRBV9 and J is TRBJ2-2; 9 bases map to TRBD2. Germline CDR1 is SGDLS and CDR2 is YYNGEE. V gave up 0 bases and J gave up 3 bases; unmatched junction bases: 3. This CDR3 is 16 amino acids long. This chain's CDR3 is CASSVEAGGHTGELFF. The DNA for the CDR3 is TGTGCCAGCAGCGTAGAAGCGGGGGGTCACACCGGGGAGCTGTTTTTT.

The gene calls are TRBV28 and TRBJ2-5, with TRBD2 as a possible D gene (5 bases). V gave up 7 bases and J gave up 3 bases, with 9 bases separating them. The length of the CDR3 is 12 residues. Germline-derived CDR1 and CDR2 are MDHEN and SYDVKM. The CDR3 sequence is CASTAGEETQYF. In DNA form, the CDR3 reads TGTGCCAGCACAGCCGGGGAAGAGACCCAGTACTTC. The whole variable domain, remainder taken from reference TRBV28 and TRBJ2-5, is DVKVTQSSRYLVKRTGEKVFLECVQDMDHENMFWYRQDPGLGLRLIYFSYDVKMKEKGDIPEGYSVSREKKERFSLILESASTNQTSMYLCASTAGEETQYFGPGTRLLVL.

The chain has TRBV5-5 and TRBJ2-2, with 10 bases lining up with TRBD1. This CDR3 comprises 16 residues. Germline CDR1 SGHKS, CDR2 YYEKEE (reference sequence). V lost 4 bases, J lost 4 bases, and 7 bases stayed unmatched. CDR3 nucleotide sequence: TGTGCCAGCAGCCCCGGCCGGACAGGGGGCACCGGGGAGCTGTTTTTT. Residues: CASSPGRTGGTGELFF.

The chain combines TRBV9 with TRBJ2-5, with 8 bases matching TRBD2. This CDR3 is built from 14 residues. J was trimmed by 1 base and V by 7 bases; bases with no gene match: 6. Germline V lookup: CDR1 SGDLS, CDR2 YYNGEE. CDR3: CASSGGGLQETQYF. CDR3 DNA sequence: TGTGCCAGCTCGGGGGGGGGCCTCCAAGAGACCCAGTACTTC.

In its sample, this clone was seen once. This sequence joins TRBV29-1 and TRBJ2-7, with 7 positions matching TRBD1. The CDR3 totals 13 residues. The germline V gene encodes CDR1 SQVTM and CDR2 ANQGSEA. The trim removed 4 bases at V and 0 bases at J, leaving 3 bases unmatched. DNA of the CDR3: TGCAGCGTTGGACAGGGTGGCTCCTACGAGCAGTACTTC. Protein: CSVGQGGSYEQYF.